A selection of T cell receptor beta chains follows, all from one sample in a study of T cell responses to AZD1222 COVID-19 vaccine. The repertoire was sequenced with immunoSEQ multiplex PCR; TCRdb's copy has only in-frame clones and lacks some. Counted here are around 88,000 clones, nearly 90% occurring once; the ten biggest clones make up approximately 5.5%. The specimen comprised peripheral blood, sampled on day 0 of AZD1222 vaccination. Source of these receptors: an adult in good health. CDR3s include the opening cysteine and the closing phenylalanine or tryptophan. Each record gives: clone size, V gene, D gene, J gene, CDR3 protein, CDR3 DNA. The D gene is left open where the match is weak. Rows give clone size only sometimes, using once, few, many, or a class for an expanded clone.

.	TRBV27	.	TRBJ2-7	CASSLTALKDRAYEQYF	TGTGCCAGCAGTTTAACGGCCCTAAAAGACAGAGCCTACGAGCAGTACTTC
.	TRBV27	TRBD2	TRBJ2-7	CASRSSGRGWVYEQYF	TGTGCCAGCAGGTCTAGCGGGAGGGGGTGGGTCTACGAGCAGTACTTC
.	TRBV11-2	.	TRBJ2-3	CASSLASNTDTQYF	TGTGCCAGCAGCTTGGCTAGCAACACAGATACGCAGTATTTT
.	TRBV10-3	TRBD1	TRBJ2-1	CAISESTRTGNNEQFF	TGTGCCATCAGTGAGTCGACACGGACAGGGAACAATGAGCAGTTCTTC
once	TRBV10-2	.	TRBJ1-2	CASEGFGGYTF	TGCGCCAGCGAGGGATTTGGTGGCTACACCTTC
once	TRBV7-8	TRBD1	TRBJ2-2	CASSQRTGTTGELFF	TGTGCCAGCAGCCAGCGGACAGGGACCACCGGGGAGCTGTTTTTT
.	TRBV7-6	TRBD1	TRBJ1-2	CASSLNLQGAGGYTF	TGTGCCAGCAGCTTAAACTTGCAGGGGGCGGGTGGCTACACCTTC
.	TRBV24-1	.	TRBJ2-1	CATSESGSYNEQFF	TGTGCCACCAGTGAGTCGGGCTCATACAATGAGCAGTTCTTC
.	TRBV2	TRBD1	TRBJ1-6	CASVDRGQIGSPLHF	TGTGCCAGCGTTGACAGGGGGCAAATTGGTTCACCCCTCCACTTT
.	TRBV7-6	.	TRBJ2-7	CASSLEQGGNYEQYF	TGTGCCAGCAGCTTAGAACAGGGGGGGAATTACGAGCAGTACTTC
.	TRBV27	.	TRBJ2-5	CASSFGRVETQYF	TGTGCCAGCAGTTTTGGTAGAGTGGAGACCCAGTACTTC
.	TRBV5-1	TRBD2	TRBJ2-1	CASSRNPSGNEQFF	TGCGCCAGCAGCCGTAACCCTAGCGGGAATGAGCAGTTCTTC
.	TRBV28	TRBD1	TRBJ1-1	CASSNFGGQAPTEAFF	TGTGCCAGCAGTAATTTCGGGGGACAGGCACCCACTGAAGCTTTCTTT
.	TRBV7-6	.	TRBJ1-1	CASSLADSGITEAFF	TGTGCCAGCAGCTTAGCGGACTCAGGGATCACTGAAGCTTTCTTT